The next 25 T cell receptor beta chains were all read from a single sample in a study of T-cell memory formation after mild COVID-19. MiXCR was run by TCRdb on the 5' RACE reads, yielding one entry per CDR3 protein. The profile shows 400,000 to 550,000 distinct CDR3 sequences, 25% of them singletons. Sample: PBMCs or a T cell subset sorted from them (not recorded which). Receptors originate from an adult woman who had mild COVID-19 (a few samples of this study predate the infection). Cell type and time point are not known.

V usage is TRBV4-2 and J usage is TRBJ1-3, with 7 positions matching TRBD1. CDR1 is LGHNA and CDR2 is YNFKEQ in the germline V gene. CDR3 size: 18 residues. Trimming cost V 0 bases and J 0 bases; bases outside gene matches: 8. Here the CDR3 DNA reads TGTGCCAGCAGCCAAGAGTCCGGGACAGCGTTCTCTGGAAACACCATATATTTT. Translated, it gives CASSQESGTAFSGNTIYF.

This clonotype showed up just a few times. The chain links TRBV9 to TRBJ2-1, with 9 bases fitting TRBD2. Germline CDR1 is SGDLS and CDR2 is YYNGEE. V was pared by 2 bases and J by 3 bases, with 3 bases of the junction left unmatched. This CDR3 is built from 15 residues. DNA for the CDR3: TGTGCCAGCAGCGTCCTTAGCGGGAGCTACAATGAGCAGTTCTTC. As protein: CASSVLSGSYNEQFF. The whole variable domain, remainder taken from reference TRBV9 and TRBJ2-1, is DSGVTQTPKHLITATGQRVTLRCSPRSGDLSVYWYQQSLDQGLQFLIQYYNGEERAKGNILERFSAQQFPDLHSELNLSSLELGDSALYFCASSVLSGSYNEQFFGPGTRLTVL.

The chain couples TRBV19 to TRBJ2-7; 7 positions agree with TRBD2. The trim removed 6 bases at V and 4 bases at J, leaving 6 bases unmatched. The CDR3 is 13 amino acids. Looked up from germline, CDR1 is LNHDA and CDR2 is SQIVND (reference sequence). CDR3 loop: CASSGRLLYEQYF. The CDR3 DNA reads TGTGCCAGTAGCGGGAGGCTACTATACGAGCAGTACTTC.

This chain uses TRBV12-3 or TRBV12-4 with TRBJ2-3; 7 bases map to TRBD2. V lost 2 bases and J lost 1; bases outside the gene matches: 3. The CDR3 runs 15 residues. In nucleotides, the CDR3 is TGTGCCAGCAGTTTACGGGGGGTCCGCACAGATACGCAGTATTTT. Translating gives CASSLRGVRTDTQYF.

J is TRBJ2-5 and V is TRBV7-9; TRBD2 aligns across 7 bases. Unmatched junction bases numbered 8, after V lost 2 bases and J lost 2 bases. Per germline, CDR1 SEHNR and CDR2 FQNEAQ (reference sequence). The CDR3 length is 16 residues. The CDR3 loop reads CASSLFQASGQETQYF. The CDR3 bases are TGTGCCAGCAGCTTATTTCAGGCTAGCGGACAAGAGACCCAGTACTTC.

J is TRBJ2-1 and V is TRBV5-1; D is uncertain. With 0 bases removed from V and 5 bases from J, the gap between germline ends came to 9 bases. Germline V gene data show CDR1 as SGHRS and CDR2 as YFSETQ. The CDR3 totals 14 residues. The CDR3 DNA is TGCGCCAGCAGCTTGGCGGGTTTGCACAATGAGCAGTTCTTC. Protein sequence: CASSLAGLHNEQFF.

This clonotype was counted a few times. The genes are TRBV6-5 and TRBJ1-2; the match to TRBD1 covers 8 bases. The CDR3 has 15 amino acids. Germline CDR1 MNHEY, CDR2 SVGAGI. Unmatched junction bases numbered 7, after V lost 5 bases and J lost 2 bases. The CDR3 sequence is CASSPRRDRNYGYTF. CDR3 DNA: TGTGCCAGCAGTCCCCGCCGGGACAGGAACTATGGCTACACCTTC.

The CDR3 here is CASSPRTGENQPQHF. The CDR3 nucleotides read TGTGCCAGCTCACCTCGGACAGGGGAAAATCAGCCCCAGCATTTT. This rearrangement joins TRBV18 to TRBJ1-5; 9 bases are shared with TRBD1. With V trimmed by 3 bases and J by 4 bases, 4 bases remained unmatched. This CDR3 spans 15 amino acids. Germline V CDR1 and CDR2: KGHSH, LQKENI.

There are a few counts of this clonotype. The CDR3 region has the DNA TGCAGTGCTAGAGATGGGGCGAAGGATACGCAGTATTTT. This sequence encodes CSARDGAKDTQYF. The chain links TRBV20-1 to TRBJ2-3; D is possibly TRBD1 (5 bases). CDR1 and CDR2 from the germline V gene are DFQATT and SNEGSKA (reference sequence). The V and J ends lost 0 bases and 6 bases respectively, with 10 bases between them. CDR3 length equals 13 residues.

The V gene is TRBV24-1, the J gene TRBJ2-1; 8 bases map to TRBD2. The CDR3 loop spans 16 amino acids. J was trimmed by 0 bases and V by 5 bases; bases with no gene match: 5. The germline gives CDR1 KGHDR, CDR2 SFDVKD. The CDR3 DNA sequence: TGTGCCACCAGTGTCCGGGGGGGTAGCTCCTACAATGAGCAGTTCTTC. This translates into CATSVRGGSSYNEQFF.

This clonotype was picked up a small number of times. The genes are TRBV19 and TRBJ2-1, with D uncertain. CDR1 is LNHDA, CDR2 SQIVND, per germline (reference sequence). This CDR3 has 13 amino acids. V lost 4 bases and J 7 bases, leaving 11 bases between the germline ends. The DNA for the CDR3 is TGTGCCAGTAGTACCCTCCTAGTAAATGAGCAGTTCTTC. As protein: CASSTLLVNEQFF.

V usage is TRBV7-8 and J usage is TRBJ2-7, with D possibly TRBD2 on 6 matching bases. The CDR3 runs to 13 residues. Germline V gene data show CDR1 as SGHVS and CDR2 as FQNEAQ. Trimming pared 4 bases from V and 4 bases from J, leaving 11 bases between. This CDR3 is CASSSVAGYEQYF. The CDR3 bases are TGTGCCAGCAGCTCGGTGGCGGGATACGAGCAGTACTTC.

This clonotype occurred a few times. CDR3: CASSFLGLAGGPYNHNEQFF. The CDR3 region has the DNA TGTGCCAGCAGCTTCCTCGGACTAGCGGGAGGGCCCTATAATCACAATGAGCAGTTCTTC. V is TRBV7-2 and J is TRBJ2-1; 15 nucleotides line up with TRBD2. The CDR3 length is 20 residues. The germline gives CDR1 SGHTA, CDR2 FQGNSA. Trimming took 3 bases from V and 5 from J; bases not matched to a gene: 14.

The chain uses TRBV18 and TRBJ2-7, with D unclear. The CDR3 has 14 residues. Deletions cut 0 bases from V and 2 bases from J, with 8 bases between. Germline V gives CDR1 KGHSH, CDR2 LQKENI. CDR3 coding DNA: TGTGCCAGCTCACCACCGGCCCCACCCTACGAGCAGTACTTC. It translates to CASSPPAPPYEQYF.

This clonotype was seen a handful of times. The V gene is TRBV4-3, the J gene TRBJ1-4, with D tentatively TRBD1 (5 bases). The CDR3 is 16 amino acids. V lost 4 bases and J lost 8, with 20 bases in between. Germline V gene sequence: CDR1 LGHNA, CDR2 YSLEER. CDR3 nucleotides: TGCGCCAGCAGCCCCTCAGCTCTGGGGGGTAGGGAAAAACTGTTTTTT. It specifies CASSPSALGGREKLFF.

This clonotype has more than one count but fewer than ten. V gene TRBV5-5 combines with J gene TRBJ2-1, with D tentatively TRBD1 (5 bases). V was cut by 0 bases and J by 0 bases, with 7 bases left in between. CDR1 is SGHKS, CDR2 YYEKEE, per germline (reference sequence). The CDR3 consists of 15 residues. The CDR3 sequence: CASSLARASYNEQFF. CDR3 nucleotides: TGTGCCAGCAGCTTGGCCAGGGCCTCCTACAATGAGCAGTTCTTC. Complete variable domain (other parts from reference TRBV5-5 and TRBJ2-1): DAGVTQSPTHLIKTRGQQVTLRCSPISGHKSVSWYQQVLGQGPQFIFQYYEKEERGRGNFPDRFSARQFPNYSSELNVNALLLGDSALYLCASSLARASYNEQFFGPGTRLTVL.

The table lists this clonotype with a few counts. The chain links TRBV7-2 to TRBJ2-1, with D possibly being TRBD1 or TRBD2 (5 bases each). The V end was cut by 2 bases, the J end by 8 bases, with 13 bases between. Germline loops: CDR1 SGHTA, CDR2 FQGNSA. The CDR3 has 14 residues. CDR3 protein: CASSLRLMGDEQFF. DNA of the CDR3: TGTGCCAGCAGCTTAAGGTTAATGGGGGATGAGCAGTTCTTC.

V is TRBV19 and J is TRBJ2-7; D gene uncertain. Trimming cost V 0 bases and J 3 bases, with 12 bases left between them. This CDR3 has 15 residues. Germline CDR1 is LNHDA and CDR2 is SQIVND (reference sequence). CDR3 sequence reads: CASSIDPGHYYEQYF. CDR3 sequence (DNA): TGTGCCAGTAGTATAGATCCAGGTCATTACTACGAGCAGTACTTC.

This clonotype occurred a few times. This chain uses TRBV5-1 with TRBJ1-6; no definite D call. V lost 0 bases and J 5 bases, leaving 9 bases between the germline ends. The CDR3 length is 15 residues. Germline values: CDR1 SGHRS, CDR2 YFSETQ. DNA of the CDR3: TGCGCCAGCAGCTTGGTGCCGGAGGATAATTCACCCCTCCACTTT. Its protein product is CASSLVPEDNSPLHF.

The CDR3 DNA is TGTGCCAGCAGTTTTTCGGCATCGACACCGGGAAACACCATATATTTT. It codes for CASSFSASTPGNTIYF. The V gene is TRBV12-3 or TRBV12-4, the J gene TRBJ1-3; D gene unclear. The CDR3 runs 16 residues. Trimming shortened V by 3 bases and J by 4 bases, and 16 bases separated the two germline ends.

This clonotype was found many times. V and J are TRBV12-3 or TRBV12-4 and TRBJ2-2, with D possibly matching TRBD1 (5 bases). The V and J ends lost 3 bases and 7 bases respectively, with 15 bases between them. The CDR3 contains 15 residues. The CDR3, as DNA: TGTGCCAGCAGTTTGGGGCAGGGCCTTCTCGGGGAGCTGTTTTTT. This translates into CASSLGQGLLGELFF.

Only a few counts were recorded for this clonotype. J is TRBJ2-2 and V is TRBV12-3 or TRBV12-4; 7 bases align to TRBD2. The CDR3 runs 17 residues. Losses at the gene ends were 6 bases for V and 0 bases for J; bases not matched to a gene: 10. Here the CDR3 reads CASRLRTGGANTGELFF. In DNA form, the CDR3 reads TGTGCCAGCAGGCTGAGGACGGGGGGTGCGAACACCGGGGAGCTGTTTTTT.

CDR3 DNA: TGTGCCAGCAGCCCGAGGCGGGGCCGCTCCTACAATGAGCAGTTCTTC. Its protein product is CASSPRRGRSYNEQFF. This chain connects TRBV11-2 to TRBJ2-1; D perhaps matches TRBD2 (6 bases). Trimming removed 5 bases from V and 0 bases from J, with 14 bases in between. There are 16 residues in the CDR3. In germline, CDR1 is SGHAT, CDR2 FQNNGV.

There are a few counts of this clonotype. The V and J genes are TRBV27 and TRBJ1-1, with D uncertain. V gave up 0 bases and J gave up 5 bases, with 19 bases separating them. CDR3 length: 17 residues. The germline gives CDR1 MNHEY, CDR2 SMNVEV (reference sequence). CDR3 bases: TGTGCCAGCAGTTTATCCCCTCTCCCCGTGAAGGGAACTGAAGCTTTCTTT. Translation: CASSLSPLPVKGTEAFF.

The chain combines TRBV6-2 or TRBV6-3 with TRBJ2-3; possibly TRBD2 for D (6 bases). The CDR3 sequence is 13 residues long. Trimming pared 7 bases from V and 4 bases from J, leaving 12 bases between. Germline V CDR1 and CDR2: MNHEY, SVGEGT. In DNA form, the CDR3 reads TGTGCCAGCATCGGGAGAGGCGCAGATACGCAGTATTTT. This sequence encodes CASIGRGADTQYF.